The 14 T cell receptor beta chains below were found in one sample sequenced in a study of CD8+CD57+ T cells in acquired aplastic anemia (dated by TCRdb to 2017 to 2018). Reads for this sample came from an Illumina HiSeq 2000. TCR beta VDJ combination and CDR3 sequence profiling used genomic DNA as the template. TCRdb reanalyzed the raw reads on its own, using fastp at Q25 for trimming and MiXCR for clone calling, and kept in-frame beta chains. Under each unique CDR3 protein, matching rows form one entry showing the most common genes and DNA. For this sample there are 120,000 or so distinct CDR3 sequences; 48% appear just once. In total, the top ten clones hold 2% to 3% of the sample. Sequencing was performed on sorted CD4+, CD8+, or CD8+CD57+ T cells (not recorded which) from PBMCs. Receptor source: a human donor in good health, serving as a control.

The rearrangement uses TRBV4-2 and TRBJ2-3, with D perhaps TRBD2 (5 bases). The CDR3 sequence is 17 residues long. Germline loops: CDR1 LGHNA, CDR2 YNFKEQ. The V and J ends lost 0 bases and 4 bases respectively, with 17 bases between them. The CDR3 bases are TGTGCCAGCAGCCAAGAGGAACCGAGGGTGGGCGCAGATACGCAGTATTTT. The encoded protein is CASSQEEPRVGADTQYF.

Worth noting for this clonotype: Being one base from a much bigger clone, this may be a read error. The chain recombines TRBV13 with TRBJ1-1; D remains unclear. Germline V lookup: CDR1 PRHDT, CDR2 FYEKMQ (reference sequence). The CDR3 totals 17 residues. CDR3 residues: CASSPRVSLRTNAEAFF. CDR3 coding DNA: TGTGCCAGCAGCCCGAGAGTTTCCCTTAGGACGAACGCTGAAGCTTTCTTT.

This clonotype was observed many times. The chain uses TRBV10-3 and TRBJ1-5, with D uncertain. The CDR3 extends over 14 amino acids. Germline V gives CDR1 ENHRY, CDR2 SYGVKD. The V end was cut by 2 bases, the J end by 3 bases, with 8 bases between. CDR3 nucleotides: TGTGCCATCAGTGAGGAATCGACCAATCAGCCCCAGCATTTT. The encoded protein is CAISEESTNQPQHF.

This clonotype was detected ten times or more. The V call is TRBV5-1, the J call TRBJ2-1; 7 bases agree with TRBD1. This CDR3 contains 14 residues. Looked up from germline, CDR1 is SGHRS and CDR2 is YFSETQ. V was clipped by 4 bases and J by 5 bases; unmatched bases: 6. The CDR3 nucleotides read TGCGCCAGCAGCCAGTTGGACAGGCACAATGAGCAGTTCTTC. The encoded protein is CASSQLDRHNEQFF.

This clonotype was seen only a few times. With a much larger clone just one base away, this may be a read error. The chain recombines TRBV7-6 with TRBJ2-2; TRBD2 matches at 10 bases. The CDR3 is 17 amino acids. From germline, CDR1 is SGHVS and CDR2 FNYEAQ. Unmatched junction bases numbered 7, after V lost 5 bases and J lost 1 base. CDR3 nucleotide sequence: TGTGCCAGCAGCGCAATTAGCGGGGGGATGAACACCGGGGAGCTGTTTTTT. Translating it yields CASSAISGGMNTGELFF.

This clonotype has ten or more counts. As DNA, the CDR3 is TGCGCCAGCAGTGAGTGGGGGAACACTGAAGCTTTCTTT. Encoded protein: CASSEWGNTEAFF. The chain joins TRBV10-2 to TRBJ1-1; D is undetermined. Germline V gene data show CDR1 as WSHSY and CDR2 as SAAADI. The CDR3 has 13 residues. Trimming pared 1 base from V and 1 base from J, leaving 4 bases between.

The chain uses TRBV11-2 and TRBJ2-7; D remains unclear. The germline V and J ends were trimmed by 3 bases and 3 bases, with 6 bases remaining between them. This CDR3 is built from 12 residues. From germline, CDR1 is SGHAT and CDR2 FQNNGV. CDR3 loop: CASSFGIYEQYF. CDR3 bases: TGTGCCAGCAGCTTTGGGATCTACGAGCAGTACTTC.

This clonotype occurred many times. This sequence joins TRBV7-7 and TRBJ2-1; the match to TRBD2 covers 9 bases. V lost 8 bases to trimming and J lost 5 bases; unmatched junction nucleotides: 7. Germline CDR1 reads SSHAT; CDR2 reads FNYEAQ (reference sequence). The CDR3 sequence is 14 residues long. The CDR3 is CASAASGVNNEQFF. Written as DNA, the CDR3 is TGTGCCAGCGCGGCTAGCGGGGTCAACAATGAGCAGTTCTTC. The variable domain in full, completed from reference TRBV7-7 and TRBJ2-1, reads GAGVSQSPRYKVTKRGQDVTLRCDPISSHATLYWYQQALGQGPEFLTYFNYEAQPDKSGLPSDRFSAERPEGSISTLTIQRTEQRDSAMYRCASAASGVNNEQFFGPGTRLTVL.

The rearrangement uses TRBV20-1 and TRBJ1-3, with D perhaps matching TRBD1 (6 bases). The V and J ends lost 1 base and 0 bases respectively, with 16 bases between them. The CDR3 spans 17 residues. Germline V lookup: CDR1 DFQATT, CDR2 SNEGSKA (reference sequence). The CDR3 sequence is CSARVAGGSGSGNTIYF. The CDR3 region has the DNA TGCAGTGCTAGAGTAGCGGGGGGCAGTGGCTCTGGAAACACCATATATTTT.

This clonotype was counted ten times or more. The chain has TRBV6-1 and TRBJ1-2; 8 positions agree with TRBD1. The V segment lost 8 bases and the J segment 0 bases; nucleotides outside the gene matches: 8. This CDR3 spans 15 amino acids. Germline loops: CDR1 MNHNS, CDR2 SASEGT. CDR3 DNA sequence: TGTGCCAGCCGACCGGTGGGACAGGCTAACTATGGCTACACCTTC. It encodes CASRPVGQANYGYTF.

This clonotype showed up many times. The rearrangement links TRBV15 to TRBJ2-5; no reliable D call. V was trimmed by 3 bases and J by 4 bases, leaving 18 bases between them. The CDR3 consists of 16 residues. Germline-derived CDR1 and CDR2 are LNHNV and YYDKDF (reference sequence). The CDR3 DNA is TGTGCCACCAGCAGCTCTAAAGCTGGGTCATTAGAGACCCAGTACTTC. Translating it yields CATSSSKAGSLETQYF.

The count of this clonotype is one. The rearrangement links TRBV10-3 to TRBJ2-7, with a weak D call TRBD1 (6 bases). The CDR3 consists of 13 residues. CDR1 ENHRY and CDR2 SYGVKD come from the germline V gene. V lost 8 bases and J lost 0, with 11 bases in between. This CDR3 is CAILGQNSYEQYF. CDR3 coding DNA: TGTGCCATCCTAGGACAGAACTCCTACGAGCAGTACTTC.

The chain joins TRBV20-1 to TRBJ1-2, with 7 nucleotides matching TRBD1. CDR1 and CDR2 (germline): DFQATT, SNEGSKA (reference sequence). After removal of 5 bases from V and 2 bases from J, the junction contained 8 bases not matched to a gene. The CDR3 has 14 amino acids. The CDR3 spells CSAPTGTENYGYTF. The DNA of the CDR3 is TGCAGTGCTCCCACCGGGACAGAAAACTATGGCTACACCTTC.

CDR3 protein: CATRGESSPLHF. The CDR3 DNA is TGTGCCACCCGGGGCGAAAGTTCACCCCTCCACTTT. The chain joins TRBV15 to TRBJ1-6, with D possibly matching TRBD1 (5 bases). This CDR3 spans 12 amino acids. Between the trimmed V and J ends, which lost 8 bases and 9 bases, there was a span of 11 bases. Germline V gene data show CDR1 as LNHNV and CDR2 as YYDKDF (reference sequence).